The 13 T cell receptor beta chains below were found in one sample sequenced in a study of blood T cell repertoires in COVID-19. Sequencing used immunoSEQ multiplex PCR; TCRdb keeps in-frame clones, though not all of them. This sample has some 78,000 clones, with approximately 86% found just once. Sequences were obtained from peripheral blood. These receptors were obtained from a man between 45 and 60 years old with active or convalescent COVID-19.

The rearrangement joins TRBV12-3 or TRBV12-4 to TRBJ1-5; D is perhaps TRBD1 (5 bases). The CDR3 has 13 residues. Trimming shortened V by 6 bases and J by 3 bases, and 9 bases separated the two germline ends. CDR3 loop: CASRDNHNQPQHF. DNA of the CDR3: TGTGCCAGCAGGGACAATCACAATCAGCCCCAGCATTTT.

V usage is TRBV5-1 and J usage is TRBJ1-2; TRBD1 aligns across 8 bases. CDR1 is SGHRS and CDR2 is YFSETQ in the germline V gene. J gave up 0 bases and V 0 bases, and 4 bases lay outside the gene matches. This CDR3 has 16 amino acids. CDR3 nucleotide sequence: TGCGCCAGCAGCTTGGATGGACAGGGAGCTAACTATGGCTACACCTTC. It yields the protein CASSLDGQGANYGYTF.

Written as DNA, the CDR3 is TGTGCCAGCTTTGGAGGGACGAACACCGGGGAGCTGTTTTTT. This gives the protein CASFGGTNTGELFF. The chain carries TRBV18 and TRBJ2-2; D is perhaps TRBD2 (6 bases). V lost 7 bases, J lost 0 bases, and 9 bases lay in between. The germline CDR1 and CDR2 sequences are KGHSH and LQKENI. The CDR3 is 14 residues long. Using reference TRBV18 and TRBJ2-2 for the parts outside the CDR3, the full variable domain is NAGVMQNPRHLVRRRGQEARLRCSPMKGHSHVYWYRQLPEEGLKFMVYLQKENIIDESGMPKERFSAEFPKEGPSILRIQQVVRGDSAAYFCASFGGTNTGELFFGEGSRLTVL.

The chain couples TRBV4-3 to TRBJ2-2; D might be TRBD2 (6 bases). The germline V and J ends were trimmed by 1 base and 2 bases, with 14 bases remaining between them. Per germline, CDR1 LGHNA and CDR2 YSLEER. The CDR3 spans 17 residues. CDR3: CASSQVFGTLNTGELFF. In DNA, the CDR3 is TGCGCCAGCAGCCAAGTCTTCGGGACTCTTAACACCGGGGAGCTGTTTTTT.

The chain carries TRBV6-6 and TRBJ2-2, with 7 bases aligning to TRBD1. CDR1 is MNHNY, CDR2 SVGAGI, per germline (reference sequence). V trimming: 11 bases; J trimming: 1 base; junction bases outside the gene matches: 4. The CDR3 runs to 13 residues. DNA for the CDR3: TGTGCCGTTTGGACAGGGAACACCGGGGAGCTGTTTTTT. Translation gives CAVWTGNTGELFF.

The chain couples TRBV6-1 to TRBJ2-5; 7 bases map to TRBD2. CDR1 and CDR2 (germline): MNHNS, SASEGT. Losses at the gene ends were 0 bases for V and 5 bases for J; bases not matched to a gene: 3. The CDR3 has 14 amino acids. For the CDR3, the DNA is TGTGCCAGCAGTGAAGCGGGGGGAGGGGAGACCCAGTACTTC. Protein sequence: CASSEAGGGETQYF.

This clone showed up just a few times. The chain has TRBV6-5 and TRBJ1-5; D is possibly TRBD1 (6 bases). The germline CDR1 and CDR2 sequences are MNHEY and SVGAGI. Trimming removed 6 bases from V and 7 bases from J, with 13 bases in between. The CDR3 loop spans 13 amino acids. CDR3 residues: CASSRTGMQPQHF. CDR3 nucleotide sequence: TGTGCCAGCAGCCGTACAGGGATGCAGCCCCAGCATTTT.

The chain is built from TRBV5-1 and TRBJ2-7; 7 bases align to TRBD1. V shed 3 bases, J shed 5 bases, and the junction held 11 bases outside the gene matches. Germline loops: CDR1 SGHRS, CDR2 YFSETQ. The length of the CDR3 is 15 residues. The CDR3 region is CASSSTGTVEDEQYF. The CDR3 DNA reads TGCGCCAGCAGCTCTACCGGGACAGTAGAAGACGAGCAGTACTTC.

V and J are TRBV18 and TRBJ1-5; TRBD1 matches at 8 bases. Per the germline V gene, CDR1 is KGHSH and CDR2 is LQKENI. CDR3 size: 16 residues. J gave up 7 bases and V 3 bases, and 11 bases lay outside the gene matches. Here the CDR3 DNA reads TGTGCCAGCTCACCTAGTTCGGGACAGGATAACCAGCCCCAGCATTTT. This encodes CASSPSSGQDNQPQHF. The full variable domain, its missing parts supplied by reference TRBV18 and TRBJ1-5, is NAGVMQNPRHLVRRRGQEARLRCSPMKGHSHVYWYRQLPEEGLKFMVYLQKENIIDESGMPKERFSAEFPKEGPSILRIQQVVRGDSAAYFCASSPSSGQDNQPQHFGDGTRLSIL.

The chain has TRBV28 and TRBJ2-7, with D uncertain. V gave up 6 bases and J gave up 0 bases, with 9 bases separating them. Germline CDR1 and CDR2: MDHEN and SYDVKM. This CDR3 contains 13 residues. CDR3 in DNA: TGTGCCAGCAGGAGAGCAGGCTCCTACGAGCAGTACTTC. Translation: CASRRAGSYEQYF. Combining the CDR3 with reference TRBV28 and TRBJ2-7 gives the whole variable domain DVKVTQSSRYLVKRTGEKVFLECVQDMDHENMFWYRQDPGLGLRLIYFSYDVKMKEKGDIPEGYSVSREKKERFSLILESASTNQTSMYLCASRRAGSYEQYFGPGTRLTVT.

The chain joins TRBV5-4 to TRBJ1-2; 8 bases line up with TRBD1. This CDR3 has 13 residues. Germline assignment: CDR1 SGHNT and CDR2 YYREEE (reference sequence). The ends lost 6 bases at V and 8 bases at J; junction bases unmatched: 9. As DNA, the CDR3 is TGTGCCAGCACCAACAGGGGGAGCTACGGCTACACCTTC. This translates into CASTNRGSYGYTF.

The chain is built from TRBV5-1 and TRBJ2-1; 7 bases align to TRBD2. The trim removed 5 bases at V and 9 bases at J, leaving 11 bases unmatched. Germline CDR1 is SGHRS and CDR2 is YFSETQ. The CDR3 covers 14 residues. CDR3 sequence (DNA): TGCGCCAGCAGAGAGGGAGGGGCCACTGGTGAGCAGTTCTTC. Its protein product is CASREGGATGEQFF.

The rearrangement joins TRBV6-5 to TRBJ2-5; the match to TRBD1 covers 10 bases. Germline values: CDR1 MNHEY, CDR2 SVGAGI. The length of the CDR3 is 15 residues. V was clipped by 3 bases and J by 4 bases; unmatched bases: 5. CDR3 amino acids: CASSYGTGEGETQYF. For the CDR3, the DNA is TGTGCCAGCAGTTATGGGACAGGGGAGGGAGAGACCCAGTACTTC.